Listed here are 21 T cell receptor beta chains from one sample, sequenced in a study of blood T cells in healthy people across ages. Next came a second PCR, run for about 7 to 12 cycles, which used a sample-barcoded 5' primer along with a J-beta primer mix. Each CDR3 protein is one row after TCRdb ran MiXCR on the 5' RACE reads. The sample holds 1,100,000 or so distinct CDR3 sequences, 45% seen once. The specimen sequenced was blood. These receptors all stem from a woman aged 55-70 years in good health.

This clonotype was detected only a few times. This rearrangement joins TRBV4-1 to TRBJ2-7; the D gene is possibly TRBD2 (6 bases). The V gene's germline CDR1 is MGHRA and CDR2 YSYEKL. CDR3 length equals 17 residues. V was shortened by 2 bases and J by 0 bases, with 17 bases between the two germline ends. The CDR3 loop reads CASSQPTGTSNSYEQYF. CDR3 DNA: TGCGCCAGCAGCCAACCGACCGGGACTTCCAACTCCTACGAGCAGTACTTC.

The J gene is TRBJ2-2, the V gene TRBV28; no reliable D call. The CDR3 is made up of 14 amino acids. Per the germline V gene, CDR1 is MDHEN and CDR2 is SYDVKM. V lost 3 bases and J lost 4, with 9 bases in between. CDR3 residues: CASSFTPTTGELFF. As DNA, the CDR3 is TGTGCCAGCAGTTTTACCCCTACCACCGGGGAGCTGTTTTTT.

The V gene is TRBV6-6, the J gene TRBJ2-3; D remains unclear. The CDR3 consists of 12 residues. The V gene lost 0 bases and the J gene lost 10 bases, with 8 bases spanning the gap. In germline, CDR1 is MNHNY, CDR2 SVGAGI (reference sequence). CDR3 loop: CASSYSGIAQYF. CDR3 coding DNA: TGTGCCAGCAGTTACTCTGGGATTGCGCAGTATTTT.

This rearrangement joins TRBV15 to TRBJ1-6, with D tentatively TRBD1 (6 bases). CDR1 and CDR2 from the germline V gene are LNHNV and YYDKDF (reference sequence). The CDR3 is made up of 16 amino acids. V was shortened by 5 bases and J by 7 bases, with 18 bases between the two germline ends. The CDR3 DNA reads TGTGCCACCAGCGGTGGGGTGGGGGCGGGGAATTCACCCCTCCACTTT. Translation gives CATSGGVGAGNSPLHF.

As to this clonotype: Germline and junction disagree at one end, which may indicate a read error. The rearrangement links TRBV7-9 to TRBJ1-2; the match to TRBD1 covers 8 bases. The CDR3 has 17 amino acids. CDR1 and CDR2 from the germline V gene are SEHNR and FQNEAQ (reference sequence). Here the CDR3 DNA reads TGTGCCGGCAGCCACCGGGACAGGAGAGAACGGGACTATGGCTACACCTTC. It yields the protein CAGSHRDRRERDYGYTF.

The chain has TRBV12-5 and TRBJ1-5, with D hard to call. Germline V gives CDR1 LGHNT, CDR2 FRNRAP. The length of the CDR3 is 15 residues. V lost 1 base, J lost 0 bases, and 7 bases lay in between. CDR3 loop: CASGLGFDSNQPQHF. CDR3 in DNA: TGTGCTAGTGGTTTGGGCTTCGATAGCAATCAGCCCCAGCATTTT. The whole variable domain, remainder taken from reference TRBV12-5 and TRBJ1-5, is DARVTQTPRHKVTEMGQEVTMRCQPILGHNTVFWYRQTMMQGLELLAYFRNRAPLDDSGMPKDRFSAEMPDATLATLKIQPSEPRDSAVYFCASGLGFDSNQPQHFGDGTRLSIL.

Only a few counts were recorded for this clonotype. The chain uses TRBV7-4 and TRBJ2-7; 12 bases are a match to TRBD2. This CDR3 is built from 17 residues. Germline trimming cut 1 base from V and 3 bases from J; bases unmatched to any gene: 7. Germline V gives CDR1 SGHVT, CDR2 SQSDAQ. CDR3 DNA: TGTGCCAGCAGCTTAGGGCGAGGACTAGCGGGATTCTACGAGCAGTACTTC. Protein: CASSLGRGLAGFYEQYF.

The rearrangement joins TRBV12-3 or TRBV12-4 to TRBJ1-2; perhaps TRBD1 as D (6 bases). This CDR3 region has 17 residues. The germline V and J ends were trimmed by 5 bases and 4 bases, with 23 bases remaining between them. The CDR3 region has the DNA TGTGCCAGCAGTCTCGGAGGGGACATCCTAGCCGCCTATGGCTACACCTTC. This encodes CASSLGGDILAAYGYTF.

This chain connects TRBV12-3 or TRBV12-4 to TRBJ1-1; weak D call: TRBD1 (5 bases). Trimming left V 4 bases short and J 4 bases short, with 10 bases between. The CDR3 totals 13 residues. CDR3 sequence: CASSSPTATEAFF. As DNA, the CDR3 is TGTGCCAGCAGTTCACCGACAGCCACTGAAGCTTTCTTT.

CDR3 nucleotides: TGTGCCATCCTGGGCAAGGGGACCTCCTACGAGCAGTACTTC. It yields the protein CAILGKGTSYEQYF. J is TRBJ2-7 and V is TRBV10-3; perhaps D is TRBD1 or TRBD2 (5 bases each). Germline CDR1 ENHRY, CDR2 SYGVKD. V was shortened by 8 bases and J by 0 bases, with 14 bases between the two germline ends. The CDR3 has 14 amino acids.

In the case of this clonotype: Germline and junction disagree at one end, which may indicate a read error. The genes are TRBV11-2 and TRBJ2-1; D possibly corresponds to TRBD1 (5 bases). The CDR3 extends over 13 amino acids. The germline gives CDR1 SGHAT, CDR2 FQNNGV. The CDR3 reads CANSIRVLGEQFF. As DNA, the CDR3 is TGTGCCAACAGCATCAGGGTACTTGGTGAGCAGTTCTTC.

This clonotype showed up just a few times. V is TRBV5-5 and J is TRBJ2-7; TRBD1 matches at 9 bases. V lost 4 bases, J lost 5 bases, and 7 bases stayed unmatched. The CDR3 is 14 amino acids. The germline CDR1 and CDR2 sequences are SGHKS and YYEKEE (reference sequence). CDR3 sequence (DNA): TGTGCCAGCAGCGTCGGACAGGGGATCAACGAGCAGTACTTC. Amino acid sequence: CASSVGQGINEQYF.

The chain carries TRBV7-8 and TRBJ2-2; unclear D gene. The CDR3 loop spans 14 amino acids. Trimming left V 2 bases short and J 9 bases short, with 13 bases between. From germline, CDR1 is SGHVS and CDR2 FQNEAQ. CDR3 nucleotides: TGTGCCAGCAGCTTAAACTTAGACGGCAGGGAGCTGTTTTTT. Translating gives CASSLNLDGRELFF.

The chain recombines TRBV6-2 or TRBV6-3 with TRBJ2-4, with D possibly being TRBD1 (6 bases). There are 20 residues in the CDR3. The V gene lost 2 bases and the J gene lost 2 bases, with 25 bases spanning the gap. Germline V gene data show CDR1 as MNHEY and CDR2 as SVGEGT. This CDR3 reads CASSYTPIKSGTYTKNIQYF. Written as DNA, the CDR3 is TGTGCCAGCAGTTACACTCCGATTAAGTCCGGGACATATACCAAAAACATTCAGTACTTC.

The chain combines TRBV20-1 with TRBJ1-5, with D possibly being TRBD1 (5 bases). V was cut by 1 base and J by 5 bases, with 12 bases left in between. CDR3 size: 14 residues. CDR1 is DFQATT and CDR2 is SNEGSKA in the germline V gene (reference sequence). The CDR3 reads CSARGTTGDQPQHF. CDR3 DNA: TGCAGTGCTAGAGGTACAACAGGAGATCAGCCCCAGCATTTT.

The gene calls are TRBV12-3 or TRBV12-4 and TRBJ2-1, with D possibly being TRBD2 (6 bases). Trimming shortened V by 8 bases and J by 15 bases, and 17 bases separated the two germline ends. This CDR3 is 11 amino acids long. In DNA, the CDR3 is TGTGCCAGCCATGGAGGGCAGGGCCCGTTCTTC. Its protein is CASHGGQGPFF.

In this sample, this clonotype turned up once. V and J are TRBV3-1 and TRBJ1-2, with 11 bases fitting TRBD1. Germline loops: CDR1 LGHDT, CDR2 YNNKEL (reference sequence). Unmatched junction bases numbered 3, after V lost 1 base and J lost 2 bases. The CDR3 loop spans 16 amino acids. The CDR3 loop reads CASSQGTGGPNYGYTF. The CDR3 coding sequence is TGTGCCAGCAGCCAAGGGACAGGGGGCCCCAACTATGGCTACACCTTC.

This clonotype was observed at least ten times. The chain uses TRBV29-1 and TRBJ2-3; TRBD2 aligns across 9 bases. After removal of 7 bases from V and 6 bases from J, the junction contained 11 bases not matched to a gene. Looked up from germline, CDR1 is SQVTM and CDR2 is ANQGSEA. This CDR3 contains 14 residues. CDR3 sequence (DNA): TGCAGCGCTTCGGGAGTAGCGGGGGCGGATACGCAGTATTTT. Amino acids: CSASGVAGADTQYF.

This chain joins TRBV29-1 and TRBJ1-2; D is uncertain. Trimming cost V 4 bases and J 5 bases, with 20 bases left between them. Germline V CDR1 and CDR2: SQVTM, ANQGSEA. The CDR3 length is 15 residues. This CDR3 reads CSVVTPGPDGYGYTF. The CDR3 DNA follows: TGCAGCGTTGTTACACCGGGCCCTGACGGATATGGCTACACCTTC.

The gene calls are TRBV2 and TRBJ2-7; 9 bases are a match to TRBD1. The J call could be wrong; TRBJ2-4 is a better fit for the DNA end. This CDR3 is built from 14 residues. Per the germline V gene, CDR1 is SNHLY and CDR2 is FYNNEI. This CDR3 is CASTPDRGLNIQYF. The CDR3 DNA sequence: TGTGCCAGCACCCCGGACAGGGGATTAAACATTCAGTACTTC.

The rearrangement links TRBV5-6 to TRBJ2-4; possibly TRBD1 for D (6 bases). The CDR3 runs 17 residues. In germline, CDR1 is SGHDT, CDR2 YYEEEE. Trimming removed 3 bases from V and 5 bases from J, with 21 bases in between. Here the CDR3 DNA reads TGTGCCAGCAGCTCACGACAGGCCCTTTTTAGGGAAAACATTCAGTACTTC. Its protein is CASSSRQALFRENIQYF.